The source of this TCR beta chain is a study of T cell responses to AZD1222 COVID-19 vaccine. Germline CDR1 ENHRY, CDR2 SYGVKD. The CDR3 runs 15 residues. V trimming: 6 bases; J trimming: 1 base; junction bases outside the gene matches: 5. Study conclusions and caveats: The peak T cell response came first, and repertoires were sampled only after it. Within unmutated variant regions lay the reported targets of nearly half of spike-specific TCRs.

Sequenced by immunoSEQ multiplex PCR; TCRdb stores in-frame clones only, minus some. The data contain some 52,000 clones, 87% of them seen just once; the ten biggest clones take up 2% to 3%. For this clone: Its antigen is currently unknown.

The sequencing used peripheral blood, collected 28 days after the second AZD1222 dose. The source is an adult who received the AZD1222 COVID-19 vaccine. The chain couples TRBV10-3 to TRBJ2-2; 7 nucleotides match TRBD2. The CDR3 is CAISPSGKNTGELFF. CDR3 in DNA: TGTGCCATCAGCCCCAGCGGGAAGAACACCGGGGAGCTGTTTTTT.